These T cell receptor beta chains were read from a single sample in a study of shared clonotypes between healthy human individuals. Repertoires were generated with immunoSEQ multiplex PCR, while TCRdb's copy carries only in-frame clones and drops some. The sample has a few million clones, 80% to 95% seen once. The sequencing sample was made of naive CD4+ T cells from PBMCs. Source of these receptors: a man aged 18 to 29 in good health. Some clones in this sample may be carry-over from other donors' samples. Both conserved end residues are trimmed from each CDR3. D genes are given only for firm matches.

TRBD1 | TRBJ1-2 | TRBV28 | ASRPRGRIYGYT
TRBD2 | TRBJ2-1 | TRBV4-1 | ASSEGGTSGSSYNEQF
. | TRBJ2-7 | TRBV2 | ASSLETFAIYEQY
TRBD1 | TRBJ1-1 | TRBV29-1 | SIFLGTGGASTEAF
. | TRBJ1-2 | TRBV6-5 | ASSSREGYGYT
TRBD1 | TRBJ2-7 | TRBV5-1 | ASSYFGGTGGSYEQY
. | TRBJ2-3 | TRBV6-6 | ASSYPTDTQY
TRBD1 | TRBJ1-5 | TRBV19 | ASSIQGADSNQPQH
. | TRBJ1-4 | TRBV30 | AWSPYSGFSGEKLF
. | TRBJ1-4 | TRBV7-9 | ASSLGGTNEKLF
. | TRBJ2-7 | TRBV18 | ASSPQWVPSEQY
. | TRBJ2-3 | TRBV27 | ASTPFPLSDTQY
. | TRBJ1-2 | TRBV28 | ASSYTSNYGYT
. | TRBJ2-2 | TRBV27 | ASTSGELF
TRBD1 | TRBJ1-2 | TRBV28 | ASSPRTGGSYGYT
. | TRBJ1-5 | TRBV18 | ASSTGTGQPQH
TRBD1 | TRBJ2-7 | TRBV5-1 | ASSLRGIGTPPTGGRYEQY
. | TRBJ2-3 | TRBV5-8 | ASSVNIVTDTQY
. | TRBJ1-2 | TRBV7-2 | ASRPGGRVGYT
. | TRBJ2-2 | TRBV27 | ASSLYVAGELF
. | TRBJ2-1 | TRBV11-3 | ASSFGIGTGEQF
. | TRBJ2-7 | TRBV7-3 | ASSLKVRSEYEQY
TRBD2 | TRBJ2-3 | TRBV7-9 | ASSLSSGRAVDTQY
TRBD2 | TRBJ2-1 | TRBV29-1 | SVRSSGRWNEQF
. | TRBJ2-7 | TRBV19 | ASSDSGSAGLGQY
TRBD1 | TRBJ2-1 | TRBV15 | ATSRGAGGNEQF
. | TRBJ2-1 | TRBV9 | ASSVVSDRSYNEQF
. | TRBJ2-7 | TRBV9 | ASSVGRESSYEQY
. | TRBJ2-1 | TRBV28 | ASTTRGWEQF
. | TRBJ2-7 | TRBV5-1 | ASSHQPQAPGEQY
. | TRBJ1-1 | TRBV5-6 | ASSLGLQVEAF
. | TRBJ2-1 | TRBV28 | ASSSSSKDSF
TRBD1 | TRBJ2-1 | TRBV18 | ASSPGQGSYNEQF
TRBD1 | TRBJ1-2 | TRBV29-1 | SVQPDRAYGYT
TRBD1 | TRBJ2-5 | TRBV7-3 | ASSDRNQETQY
. | TRBJ2-7 | TRBV7-9 | ASSDNMEQY
. | TRBJ2-3 | TRBV20-1 | SARVTDTQY
TRBD1 | TRBJ2-7 | TRBV5-1 | ATSPTGTGYEQY
TRBD1 | TRBJ2-1 | TRBV5-1 | ASIAGTGSYNEQF
TRBD1 | TRBJ1-2 | TRBV4-1 | ASSQDFGTGLYGYT
. | TRBJ1-2 | TRBV27 | ASSFLPGGYGYT
. | TRBJ2-7 | TRBV5-1 | ASSQGDALGEQY
. | TRBJ1-4 | TRBV2 | ASKKGRNEKLF
. | TRBJ1-1 | TRBV6-5 | ASRLRDPTPEAF
. | TRBJ2-2 | TRBV18 | ASSPGTGPGELF
TRBD1 | TRBJ1-2 | TRBV25-1 | ASSGRGTGGDYGYT
. | TRBJ2-3 | TRBV5-1 | ASSSPPTDTQY
. | TRBJ2-2 | TRBV5-1 | ASRPADRTTGKLF
. | TRBJ1-4 | TRBV28 | ASSSLAGEKLF
. | TRBJ1-1 | TRBV30 | AWRTASGTEAF
. | TRBJ2-7 | TRBV6-5 | ASIAGGHPYEQY
. | TRBJ1-2 | TRBV5-6 | ASSIREAGYT
. | TRBJ2-2 | TRBV7-9 | ASSWASGGELF
TRBD1 | TRBJ1-2 | TRBV11-2 | ASSQIRTGGYGYT